Below, 21 T cell receptor beta chains from the same sample are listed, as sequenced in a study of regulatory T cells in long-lasting Graves disease (dated by TCRdb to the early 2020s). Receptor libraries were prepared by multiplex PCR. The run used an Illumina HiSeq 4000. CDR3 regions were amplified by Arm-PCR with iRepertoire HTBI primers to construct TCR beta libraries. TCRdb reprocessing: public reads trimmed at Q25 with fastp, clones called with MiXCR, in-frame beta chains kept. Entries are consolidated by CDR3 protein sequence, retaining the most common genes and DNA. The sample table holds a few hundred thousand distinct CDR3 sequences, of which approximately 23% were seen once. The ten largest account for approximately 30% of the sample. What the time point label conveys for this sample: persistent/refractory GD, antithyroid drugs over 5 years with positive TRAb. RNA was extracted from PBMCs in TRIzol for both TCR sequencing and RNA sequencing.

This specimen consisted of peripheral blood mononuclear cells (PBMCs), obtained when the disease was refractory, from a patient treated with antithyroid drugs. Receptors originate from a woman between 40 and 55 years old with Graves disease. Donor details come from another sample of the same person, matched by shared clones.

There are many counts of this clonotype. CDR3 DNA: TGTGCCAGCAGTCCAATAGGCTACGAGCAGTACTTC. It is translated as CASSPIGYEQYF. This rearrangement joins TRBV28 to TRBJ2-7, with D hard to call. The CDR3 spans 12 residues. Germline CDR1 MDHEN, CDR2 SYDVKM. Trimming removed 5 bases at V and 3 bases at J, with 8 bases between.

V is TRBV3-1 and J is TRBJ1-1; D perhaps matches TRBD1 (6 bases). V was cut by 4 bases and J by 4 bases, with 19 bases left in between. Germline CDR1 reads LGHDT; CDR2 reads YNNKEL (reference sequence). The CDR3 covers 16 residues. The CDR3 nucleotides read TGTGCCAGCAGCCCCATAACTGGAAGGGGGACCACTGAAGCTTTCTTT. This sequence encodes CASSPITGRGTTEAFF.

The chain is built from TRBV27 and TRBJ2-5; D may be TRBD2 (6 bases). CDR1 MNHEY and CDR2 SMNVEV come from the germline V gene (reference sequence). The CDR3 runs 15 residues. The germline V and J ends were trimmed by 10 bases and 7 bases, with 25 bases remaining between them. The CDR3 loop is CATSRIAGPSGTQYF. CDR3 sequence (DNA): TGTGCCACCTCCAGGATTGCGGGGCCCAGCGGGACCCAGTACTTC.

The chain employs TRBV10-1 and TRBJ2-1, with TRBD2 identical over 9 bases. Germline CDR1 reads WNHNN; CDR2 reads SYGVQD (reference sequence). The CDR3 covers 13 residues. J gave up 9 bases and V 8 bases, and 8 bases lay outside the gene matches. CDR3 sequence (DNA): TGCGCCAGCTCCTCTAGCGGGACCCCTGAGCAGTTCTTC. Translating it yields CASSSSGTPEQFF.

At least ten counts were recorded for this clonotype. V is TRBV6-5 and J is TRBJ2-7; D is unclear. The CDR3 is 14 amino acids. Germline CDR1 is MNHEY and CDR2 is SVGAGI. Trimming took off 0 bases at V and 6 bases at J, with 12 bases between the two ends. The CDR3 DNA reads as TGTGCCAGCAGTTACTCGGTCGGTTCCGGCGAGCAGTACTTC. This sequence encodes CASSYSVGSGEQYF.

V and J are TRBV24-1 and TRBJ1-4; TRBD1 matches 11 bases. Unmatched junction bases numbered 4, after V lost 4 bases and J lost 7 bases. In germline, CDR1 is KGHDR, CDR2 SFDVKD. CDR3 length: 15 residues. CDR3 sequence (DNA): TGTGCCACCAGTGACCCGGGACAGGGGGTTGAAAAACTGTTTTTT. Its translation: CATSDPGQGVEKLFF.

In DNA form, the CDR3 reads TGTGCCGGCCTGACAGGGGGCTATGGCTACACCTTC. Protein sequence: CAGLTGGYGYTF. J is TRBJ1-2 and V is TRBV28, with 9 bases that match TRBD1. CDR3 length: 12 residues. V trimming: 11 bases; J trimming: 4 bases; junction bases outside the gene matches: 5. The germline CDR1 and CDR2 sequences are MDHEN and SYDVKM.

This clonotype appeared a few times. The rearrangement uses TRBV7-3 and TRBJ1-1; D unclear. V shed 0 bases and J shed 5 bases, with 7 bases lying between them. The CDR3 is 13 residues long. Germline CDR1 SGHTA, CDR2 FQGTGA. In DNA, the CDR3 is TGTGCCAGCAGCTTAACGGGTAGGACTGAAGCTTTCTTT. Amino acid sequence: CASSLTGRTEAFF.

V gene TRBV6-2 or TRBV6-3 combines with J gene TRBJ2-1; D gene uncertain. The CDR3 is 12 residues long. V was cut by 8 bases and J by 2 bases, with 7 bases left in between. CDR1 and CDR2 (germline): MNHEY, SVGEGT. This CDR3 is CASGSAYNEQFF. CDR3 nucleotide sequence: TGTGCCAGCGGATCGGCCTACAATGAGCAGTTCTTC.

The chain combines TRBV10-2 with TRBJ2-5; 8 nucleotides agree with TRBD2. Germline CDR1 WSHSY, CDR2 SAAADI. V was clipped by 2 bases and J by 5 bases; unmatched bases: 10. The CDR3 is 16 residues long. The CDR3 reads CASSERFSGSMETQYF. CDR3 nucleotides: TGCGCCAGCAGTGAGAGGTTCAGCGGGAGTATGGAGACCCAGTACTTC.

This clonotype was seen a single time. The chain joins TRBV11-2 to TRBJ2-3, with TRBD2 identical over 8 bases. CDR3 size: 16 residues. Germline CDR1 and CDR2: SGHAT and FQNNGV. J gave up 3 bases and V 5 bases, and 10 bases lay outside the gene matches. CDR3 nucleotide sequence: TGTGCCAGCAGCCGGAGGCTAGCGGGCATAACAGATACGCAGTATTTT. Encoded protein: CASSRRLAGITDTQYF.

The genes are TRBV10-3 and TRBJ2-3; TRBD1 might be the D (5 bases). This CDR3 region has 16 residues. V was trimmed by 1 base and J by 1 base, leaving 12 bases between them. Germline-derived CDR1 and CDR2 are ENHRY and SYGVKD. Here the CDR3 DNA reads TGTGCCATCAGTGAGTTTCTTCTAGGGGGCACAGATACGCAGTATTTT. It codes for CAISEFLLGGTDTQYF.

This clonotype came up many times. This rearrangement joins TRBV28 to TRBJ2-4; D is unclear. The CDR3 extends over 21 amino acids. Germline-derived CDR1 and CDR2 are MDHEN and SYDVKM. Trimming left V 4 bases short and J 0 bases short, with 28 bases between. The CDR3 nucleotides read TGTGCCAGCAGTTATATACTCCGGCCCCAGAGGCGTGAACTAGCCAAAAACATTCAGTACTTC. Amino acid sequence: CASSYILRPQRRELAKNIQYF. Full variable domain (rest looked up from reference TRBV28 and TRBJ2-4): DVKVTQSSRYLVKRTGEKVFLECVQDMDHENMFWYRQDPGLGLRLIYFSYDVKMKEKGDIPEGYSVSREKKERFSLILESASTNQTSMYLCASSYILRPQRRELAKNIQYFGAGTRLSVL.

This clonotype showed up just a few times. DNA of the CDR3: TGTGCCAGCAGTAGTCGATCGACTAGCGGGAGGGCCGAGCAGTACTTC. As protein: CASSSRSTSGRAEQYF. The chain joins TRBV6-2 or TRBV6-3 to TRBJ2-7, with TRBD2 matching over 14 bases. CDR3 length: 16 amino acids. The junction had 9 bases not matched to a gene; V was cut back by 5 bases and J by 6 bases. Germline V gene lookup returns CDR1 MNHEY and CDR2 SVGEGT.

With regard to this clonotype: An end of the junction does not agree with germline; a read error may underlie this. This chain uses TRBV20-1 with TRBJ1-4, with a weak D call TRBD1 (5 bases). Germline V CDR1 and CDR2: DFQATT, SNEGSKA (reference sequence). The CDR3 runs to 17 residues. CDR3 DNA: TGCGGTGCCACCGCTGGTAGCTCCGGGACCGGGGTTCGAAAACTGTTTTTT. This gives the protein CGATAGSSGTGVRKLFF.

The table lists this clonotype with many counts. The rearrangement joins TRBV29-1 to TRBJ2-2, with D possibly matching TRBD1 (5 bases). This CDR3 spans 13 amino acids. Germline lookup yields CDR1 SQVTM and CDR2 ANQGSEA. Trimming pared 4 bases from V and 1 base from J, leaving 7 bases between. This CDR3 is CSVATENTGELFF. CDR3 nucleotide sequence: TGCAGCGTTGCGACAGAGAACACCGGGGAGCTGTTTTTT.

V gene TRBV2 combines with J gene TRBJ2-7, with TRBD2 matching 12 bases. Unmatched junction bases numbered 7, after V lost 4 bases and J lost 6 bases. This CDR3 spans 15 amino acids. From germline, CDR1 is SNHLY and CDR2 FYNNEI. CDR3 DNA sequence: TGTGCCAGCAGTGGGGCTGGACTAGCGGGACGCGAGCAGTACTTC. Its translation: CASSGAGLAGREQYF.

At least ten counts were recorded for this clonotype. CDR3 sequence reads: CAAREGYQETQYF. DNA of the CDR3: TGTGCCGCTCGGGAGGGGTACCAAGAGACCCAGTACTTC. This chain links TRBV28 with TRBJ2-5, with 8 positions matching TRBD2. The length of the CDR3 is 13 residues. The J segment lost 0 bases and the V segment lost 11 bases, leaving 5 bases of the junction unmatched. In germline, CDR1 is MDHEN, CDR2 SYDVKM.

The table lists this clonotype with a few counts. V is TRBV10-2 and J is TRBJ2-7; D not certain. The germline V gene encodes CDR1 WSHSY and CDR2 SAAADI. The CDR3 runs 12 residues. V was clipped by 4 bases and J by 1 base, with 5 bases between them. The CDR3 nucleotides read TGCGCCAGCAGTGGACATTCCTACGAGCAGTACTTC. Residues: CASSGHSYEQYF.

The table lists this clonotype with a few counts. The V and J genes are TRBV9 and TRBJ2-7; D perhaps matches TRBD1 (5 bases). The germline V and J ends were trimmed by 0 bases and 5 bases, with 12 bases remaining between them. CDR3 length: 14 amino acids. Germline V CDR1 and CDR2: SGDLS, YYNGEE. This CDR3 reads CASSVGAGLDEQYF. The CDR3, as DNA: TGTGCCAGCAGCGTAGGGGCAGGGCTGGACGAGCAGTACTTC.

The chain carries TRBV7-9 and TRBJ1-2, with D hard to call. The germline V gene encodes CDR1 SEHNR and CDR2 FQNEAQ (reference sequence). V was shortened by 3 bases and J by 4 bases, with 9 bases between the two germline ends. The CDR3 totals 13 residues. This CDR3 reads CASSFGEFYGYTF. The CDR3 DNA is TGTGCCAGCAGCTTCGGGGAATTCTATGGCTACACCTTC.